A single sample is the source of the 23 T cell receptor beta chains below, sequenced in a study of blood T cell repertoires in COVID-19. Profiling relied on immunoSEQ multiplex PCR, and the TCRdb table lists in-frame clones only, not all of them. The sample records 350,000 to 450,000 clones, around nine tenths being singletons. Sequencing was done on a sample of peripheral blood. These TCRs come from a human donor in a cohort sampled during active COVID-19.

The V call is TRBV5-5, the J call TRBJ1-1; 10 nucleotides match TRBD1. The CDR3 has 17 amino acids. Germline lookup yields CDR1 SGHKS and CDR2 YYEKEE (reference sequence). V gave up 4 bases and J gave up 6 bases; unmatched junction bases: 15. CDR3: CASSHLGQGTGKAEAFF. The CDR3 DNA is TGTGCCAGCAGCCATTTGGGACAGGGGACGGGGAAGGCTGAAGCTTTCTTT.

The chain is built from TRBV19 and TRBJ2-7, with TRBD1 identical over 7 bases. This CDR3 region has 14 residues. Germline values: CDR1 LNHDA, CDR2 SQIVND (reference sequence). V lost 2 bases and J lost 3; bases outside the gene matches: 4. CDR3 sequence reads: CASSIRDSNYEQYF. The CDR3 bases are TGTGCCAGTAGTATAAGGGACAGTAACTACGAGCAGTACTTC. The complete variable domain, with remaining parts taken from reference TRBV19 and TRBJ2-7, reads DGGITQSPKYLFRKEGQNVTLSCEQNLNHDAMYWYRQDPGQGLRLIYYSQIVNDFQKGDIAEGYSVSREKKESFPLTVTSAQKNPTAFYLCASSIRDSNYEQYFGPGTRLTVT.

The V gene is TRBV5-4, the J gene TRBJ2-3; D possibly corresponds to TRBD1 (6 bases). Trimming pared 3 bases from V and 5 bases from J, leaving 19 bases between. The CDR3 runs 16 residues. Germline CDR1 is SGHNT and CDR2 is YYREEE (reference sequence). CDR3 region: CASSSYRAGAKDTQYF. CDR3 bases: TGTGCCAGCAGCTCTTACCGGGCAGGGGCGAAAGATACGCAGTATTTT. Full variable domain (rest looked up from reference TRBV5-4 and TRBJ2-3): ETGVTQSPTHLIKTRGQQVTLRCSSQSGHNTVSWYQQALGQGPQFIFQYYREEENGRGNFPPRFSGLQFPNYSSELNVNALELDDSALYLCASSSYRAGAKDTQYFGPGTRLTVL.

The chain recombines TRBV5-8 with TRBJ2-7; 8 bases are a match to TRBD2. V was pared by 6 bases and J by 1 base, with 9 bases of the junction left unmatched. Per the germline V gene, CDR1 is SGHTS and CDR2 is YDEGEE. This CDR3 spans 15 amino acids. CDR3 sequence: CASNPLAAMSYEQYF. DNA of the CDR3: TGTGCCAGCAACCCACTAGCGGCGATGTCCTACGAGCAGTACTTC. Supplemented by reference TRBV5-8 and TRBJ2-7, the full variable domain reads EAGVTQSPTHLIKTRGQQATLRCSPISGHTSVYWYQQALGLGLQFLLWYDEGEERNRGNFPPRFSGRQFPNYSSELNVNALELEDSALYLCASNPLAAMSYEQYFGPGTRLTVT.

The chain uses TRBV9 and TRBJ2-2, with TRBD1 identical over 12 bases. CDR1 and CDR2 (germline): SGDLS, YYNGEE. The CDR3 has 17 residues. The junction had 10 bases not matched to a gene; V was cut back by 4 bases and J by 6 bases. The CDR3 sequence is CASSPSGQGALSGELFF. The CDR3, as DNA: TGTGCCAGCAGCCCCTCGGGACAGGGGGCATTGTCCGGGGAGCTGTTTTTT.

This chain's CDR3 is CASTSGRNNSPLHF. The CDR3 DNA is TGTGCCAGTACCTCCGGTCGTAATAATTCACCCCTCCACTTT. The V and J genes are TRBV19 and TRBJ1-6, with unresolved D. V lost 7 bases and J 5 bases, leaving 12 bases between the germline ends. Per the germline V gene, CDR1 is LNHDA and CDR2 is SQIVND (reference sequence). The CDR3 contains 14 residues.

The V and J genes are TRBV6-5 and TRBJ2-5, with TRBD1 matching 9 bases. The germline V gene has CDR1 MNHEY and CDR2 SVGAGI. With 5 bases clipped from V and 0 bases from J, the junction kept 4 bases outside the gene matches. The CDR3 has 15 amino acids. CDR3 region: CASSRTGVYQETQYF. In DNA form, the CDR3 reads TGTGCCAGCAGTAGGACAGGGGTTTACCAAGAGACCCAGTACTTC.

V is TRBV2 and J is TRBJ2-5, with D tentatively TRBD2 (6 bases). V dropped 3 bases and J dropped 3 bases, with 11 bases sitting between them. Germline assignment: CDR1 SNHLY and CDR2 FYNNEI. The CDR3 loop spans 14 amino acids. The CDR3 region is CASSENGEEETQYF. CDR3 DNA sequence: TGTGCCAGCAGTGAGAATGGGGAGGAAGAGACCCAGTACTTC.

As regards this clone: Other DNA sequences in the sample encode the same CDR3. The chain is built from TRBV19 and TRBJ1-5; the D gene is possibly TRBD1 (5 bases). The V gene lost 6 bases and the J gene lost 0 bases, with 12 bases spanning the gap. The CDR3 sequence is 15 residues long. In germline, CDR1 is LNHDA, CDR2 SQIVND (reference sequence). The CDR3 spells CASRDQGYSNQPQHF. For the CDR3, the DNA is TGTGCCAGTAGAGACCAGGGTTATAGCAATCAGCCCCAGCATTTT.

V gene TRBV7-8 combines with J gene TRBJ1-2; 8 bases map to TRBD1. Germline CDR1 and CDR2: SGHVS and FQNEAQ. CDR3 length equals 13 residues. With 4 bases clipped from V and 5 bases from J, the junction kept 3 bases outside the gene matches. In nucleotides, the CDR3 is TGTGCCAGCAGCTCCGGACAGGGTTATGGCTACACCTTC. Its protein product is CASSSGQGYGYTF.

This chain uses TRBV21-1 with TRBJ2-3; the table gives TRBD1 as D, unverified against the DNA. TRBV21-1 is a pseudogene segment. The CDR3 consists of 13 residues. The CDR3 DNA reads TGTGCCAGCAGCAAAGACATCACAGATACGCAGTATTTT. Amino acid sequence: CASSKDITDTQYF.

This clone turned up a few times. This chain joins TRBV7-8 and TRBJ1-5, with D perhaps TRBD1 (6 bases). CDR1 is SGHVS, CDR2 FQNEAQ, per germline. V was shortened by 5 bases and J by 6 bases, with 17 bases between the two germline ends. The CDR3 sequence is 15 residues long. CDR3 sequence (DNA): TGTGCCAGCAGCCCGACCGGGACAATCGGTCAGCCCCAGCATTTT. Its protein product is CASSPTGTIGQPQHF.

In DNA form, the CDR3 reads TGTGCCAGCAGCTTACCTACCATAGATACGCAGTATTTT. Encoded protein: CASSLPTIDTQYF. The chain is built from TRBV7-2 and TRBJ2-3; no reliable D call. The CDR3 has 13 amino acids. The V gene's germline CDR1 is SGHTA and CDR2 FQGNSA. V was pared by 2 bases and J by 5 bases, with 8 bases between.

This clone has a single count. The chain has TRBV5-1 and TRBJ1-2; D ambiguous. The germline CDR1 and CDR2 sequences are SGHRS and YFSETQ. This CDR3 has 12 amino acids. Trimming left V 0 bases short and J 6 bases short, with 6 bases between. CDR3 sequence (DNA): TGCGCCAGCAGCTTGGACGAGAATGGCTACACCTTC. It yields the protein CASSLDENGYTF.

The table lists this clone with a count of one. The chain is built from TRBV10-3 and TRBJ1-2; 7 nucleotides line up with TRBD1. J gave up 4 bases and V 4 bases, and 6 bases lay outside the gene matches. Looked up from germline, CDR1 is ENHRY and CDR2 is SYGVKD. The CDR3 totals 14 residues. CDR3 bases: TGTGCCATCAGTGGCGCAGGGGGAGCCTATGGCTACACCTTC. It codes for CAISGAGGAYGYTF.

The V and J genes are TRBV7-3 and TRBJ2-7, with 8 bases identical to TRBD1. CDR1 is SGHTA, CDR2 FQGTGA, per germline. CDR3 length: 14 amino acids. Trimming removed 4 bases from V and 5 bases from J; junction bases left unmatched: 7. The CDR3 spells CASSYLGQADEQYF. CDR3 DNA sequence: TGTGCCAGCAGCTACCTGGGACAGGCTGACGAGCAGTACTTC.

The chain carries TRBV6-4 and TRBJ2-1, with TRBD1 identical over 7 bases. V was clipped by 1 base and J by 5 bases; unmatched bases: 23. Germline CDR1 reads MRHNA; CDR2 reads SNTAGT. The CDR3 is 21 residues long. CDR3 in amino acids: CASSDFPARQGLRPTDNEQFF. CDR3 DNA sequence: TGTGCCAGCAGTGACTTTCCCGCTCGACAGGGCTTAAGACCGACGGACAATGAGCAGTTCTTC.

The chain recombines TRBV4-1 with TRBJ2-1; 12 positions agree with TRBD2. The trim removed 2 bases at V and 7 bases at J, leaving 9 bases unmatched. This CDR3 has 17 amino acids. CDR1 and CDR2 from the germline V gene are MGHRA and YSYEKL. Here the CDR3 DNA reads TGCGCCAGCAGCCAACTTACCCTACTAGCGGGAGGAAATGAGCAGTTCTTC. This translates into CASSQLTLLAGGNEQFF.

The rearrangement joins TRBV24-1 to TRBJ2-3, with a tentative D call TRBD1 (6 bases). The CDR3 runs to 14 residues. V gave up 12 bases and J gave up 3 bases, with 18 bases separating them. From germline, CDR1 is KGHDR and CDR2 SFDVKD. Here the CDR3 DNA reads TGTGCCGTCGCTTCCAGGGGTGTGACAGATACGCAGTATTTT. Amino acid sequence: CAVASRGVTDTQYF.

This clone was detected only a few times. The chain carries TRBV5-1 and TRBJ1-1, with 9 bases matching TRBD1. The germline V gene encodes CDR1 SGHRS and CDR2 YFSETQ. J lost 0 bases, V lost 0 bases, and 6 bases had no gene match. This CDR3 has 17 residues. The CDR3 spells CASSLGAGQGMNTEAFF. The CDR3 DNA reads TGCGCCAGCAGCTTGGGGGCGGGACAGGGTATGAACACTGAAGCTTTCTTT.

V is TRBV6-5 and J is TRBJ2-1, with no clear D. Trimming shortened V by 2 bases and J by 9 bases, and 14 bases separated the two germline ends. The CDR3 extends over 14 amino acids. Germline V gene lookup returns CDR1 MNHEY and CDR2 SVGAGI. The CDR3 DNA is TGTGCCAGCAGTTACGCGAGGCCGGAGTCTGAGCAGTTCTTC. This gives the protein CASSYARPESEQFF.

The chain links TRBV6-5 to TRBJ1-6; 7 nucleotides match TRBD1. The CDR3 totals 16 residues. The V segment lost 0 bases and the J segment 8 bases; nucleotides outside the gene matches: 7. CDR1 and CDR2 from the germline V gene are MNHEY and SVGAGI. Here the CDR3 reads CASSYSTGPLDSPLHF. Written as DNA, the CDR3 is TGTGCCAGCAGTTACTCGACAGGGCCCTTAGATTCACCCCTCCACTTT.

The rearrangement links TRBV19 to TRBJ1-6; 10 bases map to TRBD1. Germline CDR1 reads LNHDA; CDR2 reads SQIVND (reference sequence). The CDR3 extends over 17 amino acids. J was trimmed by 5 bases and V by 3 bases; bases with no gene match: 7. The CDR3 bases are TGTGCCAGTAGTATTTTATCGGGGACAGGGGATAATTCACCCCTCCACTTT. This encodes CASSILSGTGDNSPLHF.